A single sample is the source of the 15 T cell receptor beta chains below, sequenced in a study of blood T cell repertoires in COVID-19. Sequencing was performed with immunoSEQ multiplex PCR; in TCRdb, only in-frame clones are kept and a portion is missing. The repertoire consists of 150,000 to 200,000 clones, with more than 75% occurring once and the leading ten covering around 2.5%. The sequencing sample was made of peripheral blood. These receptors all stem from a man aged 40-50 years with active or convalescent COVID-19.

The gene calls are TRBV20-1 and TRBJ2-5; 9 nucleotides align to TRBD2. This CDR3 has 15 amino acids. The junction had 7 bases not matched to a gene; V was cut back by 3 bases and J by 2 bases. From germline, CDR1 is DFQATT and CDR2 SNEGSKA (reference sequence). CDR3 sequence: CSASGLAGAQETQYF. CDR3 sequence (DNA): TGCAGTGCTAGTGGATTAGCGGGGGCTCAAGAGACCCAGTACTTC.

The chain has TRBV11-3 and TRBJ2-5, with TRBD2 matching over 14 bases. J was trimmed by 3 bases and V by 1 base; bases with no gene match: 1. There are 16 residues in the CDR3. Germline-derived CDR1 and CDR2 are SGHNT and YENEEA. CDR3 nucleotides: TGTGCCAGCAGCTTAGGGGGACTAGCGGGGGAAGAGACCCAGTACTTC. Protein product: CASSLGGLAGEETQYF.

V is TRBV2 and J is TRBJ1-4; 10 positions agree with TRBD1. Trimming at V came to 7 bases and at J to 8 bases, leaving 13 bases not matched to a gene. The CDR3 spans 16 residues. Germline V gives CDR1 SNHLY, CDR2 FYNNEI. The CDR3 DNA reads TGTGCCAGCACCGCAAGGACAGGGGGGCTTCCAGAAAAACTGTTTTTT. Protein product: CASTARTGGLPEKLFF. Filled out from reference TRBV2 and TRBJ1-4, the complete variable domain reads EPEVTQTPSHQVTQMGQEVILRCVPISNHLYFYWYRQILGQKVEFLVSFYNNEISEKSEIFDDQFSVERPDGSNFTLKIRSTKLEDSAMYFCASTARTGGLPEKLFFGSGTQLSVL.

The rearrangement joins TRBV2 to TRBJ1-1; 12 nucleotides match TRBD1. Germline assignment: CDR1 SNHLY and CDR2 FYNNEI. The CDR3 is 14 residues long. J lost 9 bases, V lost 2 bases, and 4 bases had no gene match. This CDR3 reads CASSELGQGAKAFF. CDR3 coding DNA: TGTGCCAGCAGTGAACTGGGACAGGGGGCGAAAGCTTTCTTT.

The chain employs TRBV30 and TRBJ2-1, with a weak D call TRBD1 (6 bases). The V gene's germline CDR1 is GTSNPN and CDR2 SVGIG (reference sequence). Trimming pared 3 bases from V and 1 base from J, leaving 16 bases between. This CDR3 has 16 residues. In nucleotides, the CDR3 is TGTGCCTGGAGAATAGGGGGAGCCCTTTCCTACAATGAGCAGTTCTTC. Translated: CAWRIGGALSYNEQFF. Drawing the rest from reference TRBV30 and TRBJ2-1, the complete variable domain is SQTIHQWPATLVQPVGSPLSLECTVEGTSNPNLYWYRQAAGRGLQLLFYSVGIGQISSEVPQNLSASRPQDRQFILSSKKLLLSDSGFYLCAWRIGGALSYNEQFFGPGTRLTVL.

V usage is TRBV11-2 and J usage is TRBJ2-7; TRBD1 aligns across 8 bases. The CDR3 consists of 13 residues. Trimming took 7 bases from V and 4 from J; bases not matched to a gene: 6. Per the germline V gene, CDR1 is SGHAT and CDR2 is FQNNGV. The DNA for the CDR3 is TGTGCCAGCACCGGGGACAGGAAGTACGAGCAGTACTTC. Amino acid sequence: CASTGDRKYEQYF.

V is TRBV3-1 (or the pseudogene TRBV3-2) and J is TRBJ2-3; 8 nucleotides agree with TRBD2. Germline loops: CDR1 LGHDT, CDR2 YNNKEL (reference sequence). This CDR3 comprises 15 residues. The J segment lost 7 bases and the V segment lost 1 base, leaving 7 bases of the junction unmatched. CDR3 loop: CASSQGAGGRYTQYF. DNA of the CDR3: TGTGCCAGCAGCCAAGGGGCGGGGGGCCGATATACGCAGTATTTT.

The chain couples TRBV10-2 to TRBJ2-7; 9 bases are shared with TRBD2. The CDR3 is 16 residues long. Germline assignment: CDR1 WSHSY and CDR2 SAAADI. V gave up 3 bases and J gave up 3 bases; unmatched junction bases: 9. The CDR3 nucleotides read TGCGCCAGCAGTGAAATTTTGGAACTAGCGGGCTACGAGCAGTACTTC. Amino acid sequence: CASSEILELAGYEQYF.

This clone has a single count. The chain couples TRBV11-2 to TRBJ2-1, with a possible D match to TRBD1 (5 bases). The CDR3 totals 18 residues. CDR1 and CDR2 (germline): SGHAT, FQNNGV. Between the trimmed V and J ends, which lost 1 base and 0 bases, there was a span of 16 bases. CDR3 DNA sequence: TGTGCCAGCAGCTTAGTGGCTGGGGCCCCGAGCTCCTACAATGAGCAGTTCTTC. Its translation is CASSLVAGAPSSYNEQFF.

This chain joins TRBV4-1 and TRBJ1-6, with 8 bases lining up with TRBD1. Germline V gene sequence: CDR1 MGHRA, CDR2 YSYEKL. Losses at the gene ends were 8 bases for V and 7 bases for J; bases not matched to a gene: 4. The CDR3 is 13 residues long. CDR3 protein: CASGQGVNSPLHF. The DNA for the CDR3 is TGCGCCAGCGGACAGGGTGTCAATTCACCCCTCCACTTT.

This clone was detected only a few times. V gene TRBV11-1 combines with J gene TRBJ1-1; D not certain. The ends were cut back, 3 bases at V and 1 base at J, with 9 bases in the middle. Germline CDR1 reads SGHAT; CDR2 reads FQDESV (reference sequence). The CDR3 has 14 residues. The CDR3 spells CASSFGRENTEAFF. CDR3 DNA: TGTGCCAGCAGCTTCGGGAGGGAGAACACTGAAGCTTTCTTT.

The rearrangement links TRBV6-6 to TRBJ2-7; possible D gene TRBD2, 6 bases. The germline gives CDR1 MNHNY, CDR2 SVGAGI (reference sequence). The CDR3 length is 13 residues. Trimming removed 5 bases at V and 4 bases at J, with 12 bases between. CDR3 nucleotide sequence: TGTGCCAGCAGTCCGGGGGAGCGGTACGAGCAGTACTTC. Its protein is CASSPGERYEQYF.

This clone appeared many times. V and J are TRBV11-1 and TRBJ1-1; D may be TRBD1 (6 bases). The CDR3 totals 13 residues. Trimming pared 6 bases from V and 4 bases from J, leaving 12 bases between. From germline, CDR1 is SGHAT and CDR2 FQDESV (reference sequence). CDR3 amino acids: CASRLTGSTEAFF. CDR3 DNA sequence: TGTGCCAGCAGGCTTACAGGGAGCACTGAAGCTTTCTTT.

CDR3 in DNA: TGTGCCAGCAGCTTAGGATTTAGCGGATTCTCCAATCAGCCCCAGCATTTT. Translation: CASSLGFSGFSNQPQHF. The chain combines TRBV7-9 with TRBJ1-5; D unclear. The CDR3 loop spans 17 amino acids. Trimming pared 1 base from V and 3 bases from J, leaving 16 bases between. CDR1 and CDR2 from the germline V gene are SEHNR and FQNEAQ (reference sequence).

The rearrangement links TRBV5-4 to TRBJ2-1; maybe TRBD2 (7 bases). Germline CDR1 and CDR2: SGHNT and YYREEE (reference sequence). The V end lost 1 base, the J end lost 9 bases, and 17 bases lay between the germline ends. This CDR3 spans 15 amino acids. CDR3 DNA sequence: TGTGCCAGCAGCTTGTACGGGGGGCGACGATCTGAGCAGTTCTTC. Translated, it gives CASSLYGGRRSEQFF.